This T cell receptor beta chain derives from a study of T cells after posttransplantation cyclophosphamide. The V segment lost 5 bases and the J segment 7 bases; nucleotides outside the gene matches: 12. The V gene's germline CDR1 is GTSNPN and CDR2 SVGIG (reference sequence). This CDR3 comprises 15 residues. The protocol was immunoSEQ multiplex PCR, while the TCRdb copy is restricted to in-frame clones and leaves out a portion. The table lists 40,000 to 55,000 clones, with no singletons. Many counts were recorded for this clone. The chain carries TRBV30 and TRBJ2-1; 9 positions agree with TRBD2. This receptor was taken from a man in his forties in good health, CMV-negative, and a related stem cell transplant donor. The specimen was PBMCs. CDR3 sequence: CAWARGREGGNEQFF. The CDR3 DNA reads TGTGCCTGGGCCCGGGGGCGGGAGGGTGGAAATGAGCAGTTCTTC.